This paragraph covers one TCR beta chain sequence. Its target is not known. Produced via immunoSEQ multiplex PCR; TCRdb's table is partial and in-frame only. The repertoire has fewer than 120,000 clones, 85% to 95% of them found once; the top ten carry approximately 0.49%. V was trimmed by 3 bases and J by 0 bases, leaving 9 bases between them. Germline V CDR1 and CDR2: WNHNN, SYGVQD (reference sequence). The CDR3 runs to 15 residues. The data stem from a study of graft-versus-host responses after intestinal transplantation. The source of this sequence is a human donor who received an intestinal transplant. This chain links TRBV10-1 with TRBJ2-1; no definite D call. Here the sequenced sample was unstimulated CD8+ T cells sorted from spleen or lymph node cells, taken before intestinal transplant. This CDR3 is CASSEFKGSYNEQFF. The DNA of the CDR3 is TGCGCCAGCAGTGAATTTAAGGGCTCCTACAATGAGCAGTTCTTC.